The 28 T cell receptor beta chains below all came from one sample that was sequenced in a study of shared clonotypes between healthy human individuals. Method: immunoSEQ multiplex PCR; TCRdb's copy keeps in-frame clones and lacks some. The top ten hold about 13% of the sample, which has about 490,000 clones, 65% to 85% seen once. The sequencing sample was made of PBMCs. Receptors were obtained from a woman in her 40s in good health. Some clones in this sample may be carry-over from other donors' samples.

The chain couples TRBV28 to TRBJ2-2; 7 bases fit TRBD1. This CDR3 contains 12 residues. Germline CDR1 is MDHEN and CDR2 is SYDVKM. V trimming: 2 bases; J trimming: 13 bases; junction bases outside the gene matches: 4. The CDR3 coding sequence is TGTGCCAGCAGTTTAGGGACAGTTAGGCTGTTTTTT. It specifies CASSLGTVRLFF. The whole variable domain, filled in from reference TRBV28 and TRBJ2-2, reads DVKVTQSSRYLVKRTGEKVFLECVQDMDHENMFWYRQDPGLGLRLIYFSYDVKMKEKGDIPEGYSVSREKKERFSLILESASTNQTSMYLCASSLGTVRLFFGEGSRLTVL.

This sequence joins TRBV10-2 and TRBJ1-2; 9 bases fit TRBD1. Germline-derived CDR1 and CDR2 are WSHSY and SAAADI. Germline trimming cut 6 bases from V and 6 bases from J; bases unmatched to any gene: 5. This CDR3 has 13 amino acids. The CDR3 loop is CASSRTGDNGYTF. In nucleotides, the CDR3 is TGCGCCAGCAGCCGGACAGGGGATAATGGCTACACCTTC.

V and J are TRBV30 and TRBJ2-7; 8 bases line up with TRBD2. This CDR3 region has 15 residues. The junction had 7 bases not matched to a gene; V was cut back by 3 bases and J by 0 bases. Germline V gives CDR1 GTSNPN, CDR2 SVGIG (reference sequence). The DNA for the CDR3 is TGTGCCTGGAGGCCCGGGGGGGGTGGCTCCTACGAGCAGTACTTC. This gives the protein CAWRPGGGGSYEQYF.

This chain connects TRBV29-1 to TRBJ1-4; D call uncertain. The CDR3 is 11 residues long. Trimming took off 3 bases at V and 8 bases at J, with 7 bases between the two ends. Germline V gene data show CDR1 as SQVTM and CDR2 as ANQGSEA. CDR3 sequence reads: CSVDFMEKLFF. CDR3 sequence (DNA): TGCAGCGTTGACTTCATGGAAAAACTGTTTTTT.

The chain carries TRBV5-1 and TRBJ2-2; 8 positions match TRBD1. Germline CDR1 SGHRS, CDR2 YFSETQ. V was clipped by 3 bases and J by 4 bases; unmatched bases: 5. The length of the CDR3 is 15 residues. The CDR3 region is CASSSGQGVTGELFF. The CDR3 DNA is TGCGCCAGCAGCTCCGGACAGGGAGTCACCGGGGAGCTGTTTTTT. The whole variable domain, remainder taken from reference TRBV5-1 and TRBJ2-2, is KAGVTQTPRYLIKTRGQQVTLSCSPISGHRSVSWYQQTPGQGLQFLFEYFSETQRNKGNFPGRFSGRQFSNSRSEMNVSTLELGDSALYLCASSSGQGVTGELFFGEGSRLTVL.

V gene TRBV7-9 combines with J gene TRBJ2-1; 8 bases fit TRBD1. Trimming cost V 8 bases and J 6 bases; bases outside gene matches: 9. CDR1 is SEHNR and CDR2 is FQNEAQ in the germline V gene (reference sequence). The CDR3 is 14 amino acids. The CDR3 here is CASGPRDRLNEQFF. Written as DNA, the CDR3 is TGTGCCAGCGGACCCCGGGACAGGCTCAATGAGCAGTTCTTC.

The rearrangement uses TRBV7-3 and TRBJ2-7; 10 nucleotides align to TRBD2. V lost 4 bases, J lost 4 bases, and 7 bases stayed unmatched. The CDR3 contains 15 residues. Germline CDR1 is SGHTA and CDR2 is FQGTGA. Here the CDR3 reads CASSYQAGGPYEQYF. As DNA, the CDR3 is TGTGCCAGCAGCTACCAAGCGGGAGGGCCGTACGAGCAGTACTTC.

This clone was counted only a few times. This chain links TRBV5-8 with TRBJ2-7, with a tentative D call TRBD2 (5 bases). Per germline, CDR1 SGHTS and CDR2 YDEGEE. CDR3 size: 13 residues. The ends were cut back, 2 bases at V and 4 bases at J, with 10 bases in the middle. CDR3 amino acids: CASSFRPGYEQYF. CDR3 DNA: TGTGCCAGCAGCTTCCGTCCGGGGTACGAGCAGTACTTC.

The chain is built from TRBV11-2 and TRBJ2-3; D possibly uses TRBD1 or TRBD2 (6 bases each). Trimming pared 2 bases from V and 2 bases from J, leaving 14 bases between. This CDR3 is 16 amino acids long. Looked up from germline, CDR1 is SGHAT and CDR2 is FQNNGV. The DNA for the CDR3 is TGTGCCAGCAGCTTAAGGGGGGCCTATAACACAGATACGCAGTATTTT. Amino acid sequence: CASSLRGAYNTDTQYF.

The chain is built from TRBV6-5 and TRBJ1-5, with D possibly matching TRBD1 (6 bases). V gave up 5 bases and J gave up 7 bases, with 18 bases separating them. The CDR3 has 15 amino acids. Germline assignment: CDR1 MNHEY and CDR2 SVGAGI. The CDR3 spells CASSNRRTVGQPQHF. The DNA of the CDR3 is TGTGCCAGCAGTAACCGTAGGACAGTCGGACAGCCCCAGCATTTT.

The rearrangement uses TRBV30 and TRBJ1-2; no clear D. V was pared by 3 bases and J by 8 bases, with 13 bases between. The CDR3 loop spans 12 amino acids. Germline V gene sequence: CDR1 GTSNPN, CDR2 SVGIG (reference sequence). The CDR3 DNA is TGTGCCTGGAGCTTATGGTCTTTGGGCTACACCTTC. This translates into CAWSLWSLGYTF.

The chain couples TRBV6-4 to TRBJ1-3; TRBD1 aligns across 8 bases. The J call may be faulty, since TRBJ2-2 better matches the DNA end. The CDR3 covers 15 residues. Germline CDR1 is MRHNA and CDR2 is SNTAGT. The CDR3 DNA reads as TGTGCCAGCAGTCAGGGGGCTTCGGACACCGGGGAGCTGTTTTTT. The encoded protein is CASSQGASDTGELFF.

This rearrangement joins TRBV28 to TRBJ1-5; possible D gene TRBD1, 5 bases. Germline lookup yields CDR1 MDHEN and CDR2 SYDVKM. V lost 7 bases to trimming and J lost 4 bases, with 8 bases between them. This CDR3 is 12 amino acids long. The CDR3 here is CASTSGNQPQHF. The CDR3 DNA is TGTGCCAGCACCTCAGGGAATCAGCCCCAGCATTTT.

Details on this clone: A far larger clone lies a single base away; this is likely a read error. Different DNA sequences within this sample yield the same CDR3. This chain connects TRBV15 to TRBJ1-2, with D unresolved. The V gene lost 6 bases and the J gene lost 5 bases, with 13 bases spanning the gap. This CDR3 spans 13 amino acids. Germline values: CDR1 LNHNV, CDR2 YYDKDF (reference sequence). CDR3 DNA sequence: TGTGCCACCAGTCCTCCTGGACGTTATGGCTACACCTTC. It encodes CATSPPGRYGYTF.

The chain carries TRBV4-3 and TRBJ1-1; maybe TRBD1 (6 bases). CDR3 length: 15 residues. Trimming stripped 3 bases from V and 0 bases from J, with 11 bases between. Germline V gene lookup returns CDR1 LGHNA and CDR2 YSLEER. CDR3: CASSQGYRVNTEAFF. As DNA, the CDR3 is TGCGCCAGCAGCCAGGGTTACAGGGTGAACACTGAAGCTTTCTTT.

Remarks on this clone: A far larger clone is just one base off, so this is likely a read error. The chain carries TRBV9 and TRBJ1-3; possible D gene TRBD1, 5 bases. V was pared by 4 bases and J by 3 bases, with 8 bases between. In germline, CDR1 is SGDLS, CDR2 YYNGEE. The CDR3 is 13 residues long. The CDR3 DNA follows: TGTGCCAGCAGCACCCAGGGTGGAAACACCATATATTTT. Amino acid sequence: CASSTQGGNTIYF.

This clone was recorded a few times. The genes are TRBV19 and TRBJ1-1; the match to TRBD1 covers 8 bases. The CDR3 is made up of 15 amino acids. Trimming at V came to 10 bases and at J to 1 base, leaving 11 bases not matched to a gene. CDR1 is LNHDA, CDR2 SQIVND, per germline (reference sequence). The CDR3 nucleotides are TGTGCCAAGTGGGCCCGGACAGGGAAGAACACTGAAGCTTTCTTT. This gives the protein CAKWARTGKNTEAFF.

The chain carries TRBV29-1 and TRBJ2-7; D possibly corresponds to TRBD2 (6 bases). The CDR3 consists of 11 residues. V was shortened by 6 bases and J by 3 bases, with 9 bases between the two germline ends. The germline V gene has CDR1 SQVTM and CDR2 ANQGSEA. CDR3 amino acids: CSVEGLYEQYF. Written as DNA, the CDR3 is TGCAGCGTCGAGGGACTCTACGAGCAGTACTTC.

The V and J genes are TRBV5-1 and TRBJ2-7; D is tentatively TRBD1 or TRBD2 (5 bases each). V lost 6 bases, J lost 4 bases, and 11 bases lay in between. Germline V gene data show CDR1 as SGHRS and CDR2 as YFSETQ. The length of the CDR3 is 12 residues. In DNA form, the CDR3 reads TGCGCCAGCAAAGAGGGGATGTACGAGCAGTACTTC. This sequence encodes CASKEGMYEQYF. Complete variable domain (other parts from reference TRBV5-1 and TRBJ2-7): KAGVTQTPRYLIKTRGQQVTLSCSPISGHRSVSWYQQTPGQGLQFLFEYFSETQRNKGNFPGRFSGRQFSNSRSEMNVSTLELGDSALYLCASKEGMYEQYFGPGTRLTVT.

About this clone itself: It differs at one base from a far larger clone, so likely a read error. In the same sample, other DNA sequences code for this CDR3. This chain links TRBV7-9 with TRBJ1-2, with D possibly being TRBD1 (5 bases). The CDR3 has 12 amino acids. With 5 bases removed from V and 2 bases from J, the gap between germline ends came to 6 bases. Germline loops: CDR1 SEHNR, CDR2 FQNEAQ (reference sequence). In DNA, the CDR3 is TGTGCCAGCAGCCCAGGGAACTATGGCTACACCTTC. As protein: CASSPGNYGYTF. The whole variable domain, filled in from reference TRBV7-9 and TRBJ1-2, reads DTGVSQNPRHKITKRGQNVTFRCDPISEHNRLYWYRQTLGQGPEFLTYFQNEAQLEKSRLLSDRFSAERPKGSFSTLEIQRTEQGDSAMYLCASSPGNYGYTFGSGTRLTVV.

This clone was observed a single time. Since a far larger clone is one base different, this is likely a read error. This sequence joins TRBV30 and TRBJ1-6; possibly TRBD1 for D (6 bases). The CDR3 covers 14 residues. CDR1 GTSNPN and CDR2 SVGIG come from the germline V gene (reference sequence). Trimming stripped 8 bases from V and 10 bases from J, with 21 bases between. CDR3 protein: CASTAGNQGSPLHF. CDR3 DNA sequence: TGTGCCAGTACGGCGGGAAACCAGGGGTCACCCCTCCACTTT.

CDR3 nucleotide sequence: TGTGCCAGCAGCCCTTGGACCTTTGGCTCCGGCTACACCTTC. This translates into CASSPWTFGSGYTF. The chain joins TRBV7-2 to TRBJ1-2; D not resolved. With 5 bases removed from V and 8 bases from J, the gap between germline ends came to 18 bases. CDR3 length: 14 amino acids. Germline values: CDR1 SGHTA, CDR2 FQGNSA. Supplemented by reference TRBV7-2 and TRBJ1-2, the full variable domain reads GAGVSQSPSNKVTEKGKDVELRCDPISGHTALYWYRQSLGQGLEFLIYFQGNSAPDKSGLPSDRFSAERTGGSVSTLTIQRTQQEDSAVYLCASSPWTFGSGYTFGSGTRLTVV.

The CDR3, as DNA: TGTGCCAGCAGAGCAGGGGGCATGGGGGAGCTGTTTTTT. Protein product: CASRAGGMGELFF. The chain links TRBV28 to TRBJ2-2, with TRBD1 matching over 8 bases. The CDR3 is made up of 13 amino acids. Per germline, CDR1 MDHEN and CDR2 SYDVKM. With 6 bases clipped from V and 8 bases from J, the junction kept 5 bases outside the gene matches.

CDR3 sequence reads: CASSSGRAGYEQYF. The CDR3 region has the DNA TGTGCCAGCAGTAGCGGGAGGGCCGGGTACGAGCAGTACTTC. The chain couples TRBV2 to TRBJ2-7; 10 bases map to TRBD2. The CDR3 is 14 residues long. The V gene's germline CDR1 is SNHLY and CDR2 FYNNEI. With 5 bases clipped from V and 4 bases from J, the junction kept 5 bases outside the gene matches.

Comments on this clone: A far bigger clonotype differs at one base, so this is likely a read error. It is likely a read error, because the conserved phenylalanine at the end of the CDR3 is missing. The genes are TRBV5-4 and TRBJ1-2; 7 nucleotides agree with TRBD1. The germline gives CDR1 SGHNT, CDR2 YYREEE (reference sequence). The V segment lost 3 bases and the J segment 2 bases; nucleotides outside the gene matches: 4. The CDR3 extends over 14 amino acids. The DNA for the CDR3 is TGTGCCAGCAGCTCCCCGACAGGGAACTATGGCTACACCCTC. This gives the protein CASSSPTGNYGYTL.

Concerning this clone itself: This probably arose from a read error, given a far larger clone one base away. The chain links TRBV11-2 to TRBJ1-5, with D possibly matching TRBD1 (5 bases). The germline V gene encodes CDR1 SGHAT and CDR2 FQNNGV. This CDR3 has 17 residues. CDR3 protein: CAISLSRAVYSNQPQHF. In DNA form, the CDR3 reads TGTGCCATCAGCTTATCCAGGGCGGTCTATAGCAATCAGCCCCAGCATTTT.

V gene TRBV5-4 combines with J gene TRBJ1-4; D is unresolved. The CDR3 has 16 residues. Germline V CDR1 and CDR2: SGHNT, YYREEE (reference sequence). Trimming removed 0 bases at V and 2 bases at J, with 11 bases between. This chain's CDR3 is CASSLAGVGTNEKLFF. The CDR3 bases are TGTGCCAGCAGCTTGGCCGGGGTCGGGACTAATGAAAAACTGTTTTTT.

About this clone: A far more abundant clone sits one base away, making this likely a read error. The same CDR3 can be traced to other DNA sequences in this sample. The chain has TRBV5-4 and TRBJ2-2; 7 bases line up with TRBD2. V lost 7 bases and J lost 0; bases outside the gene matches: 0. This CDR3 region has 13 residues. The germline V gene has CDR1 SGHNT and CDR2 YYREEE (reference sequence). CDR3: CASRGANTGELFF. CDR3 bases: TGTGCCAGCCGGGGGGCGAACACCGGGGAGCTGTTTTTT.